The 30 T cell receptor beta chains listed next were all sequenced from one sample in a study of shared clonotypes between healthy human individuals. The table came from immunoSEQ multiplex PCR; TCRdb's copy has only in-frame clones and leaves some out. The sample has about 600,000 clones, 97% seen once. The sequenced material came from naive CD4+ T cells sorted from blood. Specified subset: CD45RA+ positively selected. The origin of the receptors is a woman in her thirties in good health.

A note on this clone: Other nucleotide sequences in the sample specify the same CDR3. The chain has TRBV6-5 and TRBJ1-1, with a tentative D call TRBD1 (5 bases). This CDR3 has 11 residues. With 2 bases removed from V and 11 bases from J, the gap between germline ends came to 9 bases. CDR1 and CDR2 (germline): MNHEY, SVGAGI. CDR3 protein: CASSYGGEAFF. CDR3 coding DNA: TGTGCCAGCAGTTACGGGGGGGAGGCTTTCTTT.

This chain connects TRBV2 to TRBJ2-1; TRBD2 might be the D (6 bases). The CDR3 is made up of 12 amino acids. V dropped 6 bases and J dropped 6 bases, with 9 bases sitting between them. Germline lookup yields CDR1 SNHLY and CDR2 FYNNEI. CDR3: CASRTGGNEQFF. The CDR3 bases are TGTGCCAGCAGAACCGGGGGCAATGAGCAGTTCTTC.

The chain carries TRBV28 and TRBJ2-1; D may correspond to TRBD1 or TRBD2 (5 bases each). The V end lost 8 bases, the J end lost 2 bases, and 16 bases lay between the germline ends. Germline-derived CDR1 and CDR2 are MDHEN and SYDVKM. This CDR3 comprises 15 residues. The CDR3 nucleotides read TGTGCCAGCGGAATAACTAGAGGGGCCTACAATGAGCAGTTCTTC. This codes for CASGITRGAYNEQFF.

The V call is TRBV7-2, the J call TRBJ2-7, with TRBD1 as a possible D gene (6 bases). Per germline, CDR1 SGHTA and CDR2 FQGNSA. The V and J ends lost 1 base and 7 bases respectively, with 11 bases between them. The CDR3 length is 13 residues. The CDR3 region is CASSLGTAFEQYF. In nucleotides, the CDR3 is TGTGCCAGCAGCTTAGGGACAGCATTTGAGCAGTACTTC.

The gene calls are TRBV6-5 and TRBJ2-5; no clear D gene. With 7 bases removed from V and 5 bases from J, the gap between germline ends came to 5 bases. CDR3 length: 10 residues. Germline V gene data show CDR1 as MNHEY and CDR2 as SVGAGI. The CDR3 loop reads CASISETQYF. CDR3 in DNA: TGTGCCAGCATCTCGGAGACCCAGTACTTC.

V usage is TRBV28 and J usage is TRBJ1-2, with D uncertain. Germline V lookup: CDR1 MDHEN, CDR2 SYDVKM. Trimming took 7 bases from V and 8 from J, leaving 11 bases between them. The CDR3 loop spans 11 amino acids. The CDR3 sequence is CASNLGKGYTF. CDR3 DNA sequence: TGTGCCAGCAACCTGGGCAAAGGCTACACCTTC.

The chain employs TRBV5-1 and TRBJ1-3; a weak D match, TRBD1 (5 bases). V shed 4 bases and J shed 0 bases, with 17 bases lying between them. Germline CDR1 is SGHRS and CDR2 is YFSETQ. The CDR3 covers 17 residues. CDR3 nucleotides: TGCGCCAGCAGCGAGGGGCCGACAGCCGCCTCTGGAAACACCATATATTTT. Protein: CASSEGPTAASGNTIYF.

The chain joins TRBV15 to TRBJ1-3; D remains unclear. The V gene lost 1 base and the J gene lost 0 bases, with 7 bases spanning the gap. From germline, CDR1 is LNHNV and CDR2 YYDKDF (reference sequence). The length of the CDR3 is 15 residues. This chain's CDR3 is CATSRGPISGNTIYF. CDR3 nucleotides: TGTGCCACCAGCAGAGGACCGATCTCTGGAAACACCATATATTTT.

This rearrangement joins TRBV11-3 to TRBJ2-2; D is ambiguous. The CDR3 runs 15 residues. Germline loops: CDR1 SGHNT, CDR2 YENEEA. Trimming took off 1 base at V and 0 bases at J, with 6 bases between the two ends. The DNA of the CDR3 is TGTGCCAGCAGCTTAGGCAGGTCGAACACCGGGGAGCTGTTTTTT. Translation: CASSLGRSNTGELFF.

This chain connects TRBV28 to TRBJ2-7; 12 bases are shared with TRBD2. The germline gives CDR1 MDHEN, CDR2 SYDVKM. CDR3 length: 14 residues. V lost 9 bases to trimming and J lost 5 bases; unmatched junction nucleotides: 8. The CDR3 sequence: CASLVTSGSNEQYF. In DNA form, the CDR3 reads TGTGCCAGTCTGGTGACTAGCGGGAGTAACGAGCAGTACTTC. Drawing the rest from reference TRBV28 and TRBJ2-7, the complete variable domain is DVKVTQSSRYLVKRTGEKVFLECVQDMDHENMFWYRQDPGLGLRLIYFSYDVKMKEKGDIPEGYSVSREKKERFSLILESASTNQTSMYLCASLVTSGSNEQYFGPGTRLTVT.

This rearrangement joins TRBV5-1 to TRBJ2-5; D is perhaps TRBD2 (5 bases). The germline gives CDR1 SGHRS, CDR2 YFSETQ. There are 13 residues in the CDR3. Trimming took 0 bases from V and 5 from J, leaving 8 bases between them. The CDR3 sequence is CASSLVAGETQYF. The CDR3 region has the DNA TGCGCCAGCAGCTTGGTTGCGGGCGAGACCCAGTACTTC.

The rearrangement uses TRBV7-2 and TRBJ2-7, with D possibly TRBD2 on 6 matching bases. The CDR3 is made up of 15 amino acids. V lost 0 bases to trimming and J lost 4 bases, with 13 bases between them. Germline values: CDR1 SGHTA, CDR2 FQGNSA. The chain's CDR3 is CASSLASAGRYEQYF. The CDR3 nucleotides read TGTGCCAGCAGCTTAGCTAGCGCGGGGCGGTACGAGCAGTACTTC.

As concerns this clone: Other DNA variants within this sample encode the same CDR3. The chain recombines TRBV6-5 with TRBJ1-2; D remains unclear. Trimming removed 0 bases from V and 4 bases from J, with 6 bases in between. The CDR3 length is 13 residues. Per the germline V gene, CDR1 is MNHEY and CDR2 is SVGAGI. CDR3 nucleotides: TGTGCCAGCAGTTACTCTAGGAGCTATGGCTACACCTTC. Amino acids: CASSYSRSYGYTF.

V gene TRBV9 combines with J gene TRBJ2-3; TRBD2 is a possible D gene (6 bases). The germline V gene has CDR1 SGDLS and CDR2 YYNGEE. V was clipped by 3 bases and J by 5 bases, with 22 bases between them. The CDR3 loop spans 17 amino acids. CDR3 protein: CASSAAPTRETGDTQYF. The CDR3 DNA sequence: TGTGCCAGCAGCGCGGCCCCCACACGGGAGACGGGAGATACGCAGTATTTT.

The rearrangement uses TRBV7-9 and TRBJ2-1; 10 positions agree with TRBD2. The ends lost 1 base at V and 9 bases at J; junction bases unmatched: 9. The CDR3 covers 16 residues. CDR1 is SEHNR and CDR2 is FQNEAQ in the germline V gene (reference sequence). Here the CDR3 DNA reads TGTGCCAGCAGCTTAGTTGTGCTAGCGGGGGATGGTGAGCAGTTCTTC. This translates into CASSLVVLAGDGEQFF.

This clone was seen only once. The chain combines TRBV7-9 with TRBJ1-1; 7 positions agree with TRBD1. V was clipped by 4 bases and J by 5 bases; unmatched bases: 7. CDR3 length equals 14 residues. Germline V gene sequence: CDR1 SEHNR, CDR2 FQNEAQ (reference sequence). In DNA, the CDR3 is TGTGCCAGCAGCTCGGGGCAGGGGGTGACTGAAGCTTTCTTT. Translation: CASSSGQGVTEAFF.

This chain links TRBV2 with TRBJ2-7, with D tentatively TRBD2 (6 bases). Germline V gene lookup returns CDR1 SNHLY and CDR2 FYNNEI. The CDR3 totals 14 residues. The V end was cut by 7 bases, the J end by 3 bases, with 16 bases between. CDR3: CASTAGTEGYEQYF. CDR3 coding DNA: TGTGCCAGCACCGCCGGGACGGAGGGCTACGAGCAGTACTTC.

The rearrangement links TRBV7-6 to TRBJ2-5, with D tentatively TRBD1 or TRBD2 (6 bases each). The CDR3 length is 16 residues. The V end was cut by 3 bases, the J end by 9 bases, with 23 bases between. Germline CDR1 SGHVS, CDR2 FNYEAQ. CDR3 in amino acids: CASSFQGTGVSGAQYF. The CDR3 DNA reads TGTGCCAGCAGCTTCCAGGGGACGGGGGTGTCGGGGGCCCAGTACTTC.

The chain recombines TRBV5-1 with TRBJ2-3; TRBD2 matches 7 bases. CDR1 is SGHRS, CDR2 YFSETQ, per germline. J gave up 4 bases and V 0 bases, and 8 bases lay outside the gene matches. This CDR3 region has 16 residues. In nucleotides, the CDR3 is TGCGCCAGCAGCTTGGGTGGCGGGAGTAGCGCAGATACGCAGTATTTT. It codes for CASSLGGGSSADTQYF.

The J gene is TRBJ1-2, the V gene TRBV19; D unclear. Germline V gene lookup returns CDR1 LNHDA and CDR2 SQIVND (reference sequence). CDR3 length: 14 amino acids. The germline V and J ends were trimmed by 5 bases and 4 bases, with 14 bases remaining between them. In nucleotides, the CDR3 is TGTGCCAGTAGTGTCCTTCGGTCGTCCTATGGCTACACCTTC. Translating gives CASSVLRSSYGYTF. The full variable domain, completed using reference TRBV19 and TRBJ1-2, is DGGITQSPKYLFRKEGQNVTLSCEQNLNHDAMYWYRQDPGQGLRLIYYSQIVNDFQKGDIAEGYSVSREKKESFPLTVTSAQKNPTAFYLCASSVLRSSYGYTFGSGTRLTVV.

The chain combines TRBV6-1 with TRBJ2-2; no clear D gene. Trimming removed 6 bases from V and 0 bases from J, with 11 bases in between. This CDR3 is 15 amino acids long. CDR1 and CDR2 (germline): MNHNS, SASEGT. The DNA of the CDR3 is TGTGCCAGCAGGAAGGGCAGTCCGAACACCGGGGAGCTGTTTTTT. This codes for CASRKGSPNTGELFF.

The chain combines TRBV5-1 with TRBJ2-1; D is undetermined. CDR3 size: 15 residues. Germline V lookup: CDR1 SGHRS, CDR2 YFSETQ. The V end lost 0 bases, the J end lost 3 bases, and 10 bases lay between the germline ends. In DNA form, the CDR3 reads TGCGCCAGCAGCTTGGGTTTGACGGACTACAATGAGCAGTTCTTC. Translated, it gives CASSLGLTDYNEQFF.

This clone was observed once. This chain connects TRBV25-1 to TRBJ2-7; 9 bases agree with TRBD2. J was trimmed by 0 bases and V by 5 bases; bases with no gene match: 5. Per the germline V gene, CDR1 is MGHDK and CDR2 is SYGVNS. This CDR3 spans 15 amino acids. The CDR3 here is CASSSAGGFSYEQYF. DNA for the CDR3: TGTGCCAGCAGTTCAGCGGGAGGATTCTCCTACGAGCAGTACTTC.

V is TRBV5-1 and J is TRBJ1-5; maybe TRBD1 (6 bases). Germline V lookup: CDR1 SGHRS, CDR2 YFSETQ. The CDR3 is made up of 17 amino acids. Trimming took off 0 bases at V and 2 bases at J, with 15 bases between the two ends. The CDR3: CASSLGTVGGGNQPQHF. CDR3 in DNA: TGCGCCAGCAGCTTGGGCACCGTAGGGGGGGGCAATCAGCCCCAGCATTTT.

CDR3 sequence reads: CASGREQGLSAGELFF. The CDR3 nucleotides read TGTGCCAGTGGCCGGGAGCAGGGATTGTCAGCCGGGGAGCTGTTTTTT. V usage is TRBV6-4 and J usage is TRBJ2-2; D possibly corresponds to TRBD2 (6 bases). V was shortened by 9 bases and J by 6 bases, with 23 bases between the two germline ends. The CDR3 runs 16 residues. CDR1 MRHNA and CDR2 SNTAGT come from the germline V gene.

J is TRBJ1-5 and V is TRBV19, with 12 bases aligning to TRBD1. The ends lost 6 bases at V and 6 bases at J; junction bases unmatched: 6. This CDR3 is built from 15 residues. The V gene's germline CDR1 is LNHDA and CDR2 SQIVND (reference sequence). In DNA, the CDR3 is TGTGCCAGTAGCCCCGGGACAGGGGGCGGTCAGCCCCAGCATTTT. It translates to CASSPGTGGGQPQHF.

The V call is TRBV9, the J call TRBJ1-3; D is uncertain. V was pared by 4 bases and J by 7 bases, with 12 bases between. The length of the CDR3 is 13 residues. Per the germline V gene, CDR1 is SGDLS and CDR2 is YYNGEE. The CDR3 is CASSPGNANTIYF. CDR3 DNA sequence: TGTGCCAGCAGCCCGGGGAACGCCAACACCATATATTTT.

CDR3 nucleotides: TGTGCCAGCAGGGCGCGGGCAAGGAATGGCTACACCTTC. Its translation: CASRARARNGYTF. V gene TRBV28 combines with J gene TRBJ1-2; D unclear. The CDR3 consists of 13 residues. Germline CDR1 is MDHEN and CDR2 is SYDVKM. Trimming removed 6 bases from V and 6 bases from J, with 14 bases in between.

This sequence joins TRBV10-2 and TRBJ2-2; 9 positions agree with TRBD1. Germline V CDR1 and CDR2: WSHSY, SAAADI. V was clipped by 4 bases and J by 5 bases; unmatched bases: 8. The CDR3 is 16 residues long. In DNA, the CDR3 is TGCGCCAGCAGTGCCCCGGACAGGGGAACTACCGGGGAGCTGTTTTTT. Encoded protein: CASSAPDRGTTGELFF.

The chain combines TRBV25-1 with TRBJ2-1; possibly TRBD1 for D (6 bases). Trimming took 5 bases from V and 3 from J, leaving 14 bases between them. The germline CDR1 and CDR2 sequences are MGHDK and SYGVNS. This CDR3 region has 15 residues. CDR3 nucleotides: TGTGCCAGCAGTCTGTTACAGGGTGACTACAATGAGCAGTTCTTC. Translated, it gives CASSLLQGDYNEQFF.